The 2 T cell receptor beta chains given below trace back to one sample, sequenced in a study of T-cell memory formation after mild COVID-19. In TCRdb, the 5' RACE reads were re-called with MiXCR into one record per CDR3 protein. The data contain about 35,000 distinct CDR3 sequences, under 25% of them singletons. The sample taken for sequencing was PBMCs or a T cell subset sorted from them (not recorded which). These receptors originate from an adult who had mild COVID-19 (a few samples of this study predate the infection). Cell type and time point are not known.

This clonotype was detected many times. V and J are TRBV6-5 and TRBJ1-2, with D possibly matching TRBD1 (6 bases). The germline V gene has CDR1 MNHEY and CDR2 SVGAGI. The CDR3 covers 16 residues. V lost 0 bases and J lost 5, with 16 bases in between. Here the CDR3 DNA reads TGTGCCAGCAGTTACTCGACAGGCAGGGGAGAGTATGGCTACACCTTC. Protein product: CASSYSTGRGEYGYTF.

This clonotype showed up many times. The chain combines TRBV18 with TRBJ2-7, with a tentative D call TRBD1 (6 bases). CDR3 length: 13 amino acids. Germline V gives CDR1 KGHSH, CDR2 LQKENI. The V end was cut by 6 bases, the J end by 0 bases, with 9 bases between. The CDR3 loop is CASSRDNSYEQYF. In DNA, the CDR3 is TGTGCCAGCTCCCGGGACAACTCCTACGAGCAGTACTTC.